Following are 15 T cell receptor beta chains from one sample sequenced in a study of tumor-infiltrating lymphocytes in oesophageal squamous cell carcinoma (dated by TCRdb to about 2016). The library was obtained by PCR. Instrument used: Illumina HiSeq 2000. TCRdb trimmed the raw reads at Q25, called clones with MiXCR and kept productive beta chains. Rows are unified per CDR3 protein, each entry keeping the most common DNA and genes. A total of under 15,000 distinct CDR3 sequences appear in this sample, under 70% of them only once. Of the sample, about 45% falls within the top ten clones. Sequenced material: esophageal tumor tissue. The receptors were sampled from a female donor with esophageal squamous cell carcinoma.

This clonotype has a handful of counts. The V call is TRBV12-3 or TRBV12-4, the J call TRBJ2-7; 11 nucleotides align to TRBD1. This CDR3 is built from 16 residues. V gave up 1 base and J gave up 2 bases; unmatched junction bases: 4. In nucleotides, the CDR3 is TGTGCCAGCAGTTTAGGCGGGACAGGGGGGACCTACGAGCAGTACTTC. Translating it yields CASSLGGTGGTYEQYF.

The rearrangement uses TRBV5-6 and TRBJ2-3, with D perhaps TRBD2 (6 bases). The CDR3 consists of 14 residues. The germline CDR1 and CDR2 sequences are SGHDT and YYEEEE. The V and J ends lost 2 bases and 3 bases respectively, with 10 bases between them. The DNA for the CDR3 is TGTGCCAGCAGCTTATGGGGGGTGACAGATACGCAGTATTTT. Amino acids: CASSLWGVTDTQYF.

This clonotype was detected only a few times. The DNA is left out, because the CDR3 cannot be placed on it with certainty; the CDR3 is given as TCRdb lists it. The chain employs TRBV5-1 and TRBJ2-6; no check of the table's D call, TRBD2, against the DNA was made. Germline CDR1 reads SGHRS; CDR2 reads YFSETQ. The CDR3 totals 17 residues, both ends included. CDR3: CASSSGGQKGLWLHLRF.

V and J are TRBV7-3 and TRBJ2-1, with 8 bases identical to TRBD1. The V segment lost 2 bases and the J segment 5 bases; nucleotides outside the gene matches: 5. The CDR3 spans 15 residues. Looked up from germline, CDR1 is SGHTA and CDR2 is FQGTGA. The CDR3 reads CASSLPGTGHNEQFF. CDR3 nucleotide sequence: TGTGCCAGCAGCTTACCCGGGACAGGTCACAATGAGCAGTTCTTC.

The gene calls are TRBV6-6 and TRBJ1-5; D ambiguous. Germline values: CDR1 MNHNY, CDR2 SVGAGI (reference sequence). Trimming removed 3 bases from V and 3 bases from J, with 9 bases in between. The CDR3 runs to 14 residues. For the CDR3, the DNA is TGTGCCAGCAGTTATGGGCAGCTCAATCAGCCCCAGCATTTT. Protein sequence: CASSYGQLNQPQHF.

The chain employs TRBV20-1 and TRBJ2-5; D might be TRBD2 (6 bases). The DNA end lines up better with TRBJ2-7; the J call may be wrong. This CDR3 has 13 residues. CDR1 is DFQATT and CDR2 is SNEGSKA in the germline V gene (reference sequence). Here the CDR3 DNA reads TGCAGTGGGGGAGGACGGCTAACAACCGAGCAGTACTTC. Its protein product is CSGGGRLTTEQYF.

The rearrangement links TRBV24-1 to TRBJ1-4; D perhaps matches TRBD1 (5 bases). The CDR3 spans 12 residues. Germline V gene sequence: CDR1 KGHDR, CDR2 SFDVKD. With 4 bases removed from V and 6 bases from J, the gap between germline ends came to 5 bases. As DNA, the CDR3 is TGTGCCACCAGTGAGGGGGATGAAAAACTGTTTTTT. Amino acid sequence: CATSEGDEKLFF.

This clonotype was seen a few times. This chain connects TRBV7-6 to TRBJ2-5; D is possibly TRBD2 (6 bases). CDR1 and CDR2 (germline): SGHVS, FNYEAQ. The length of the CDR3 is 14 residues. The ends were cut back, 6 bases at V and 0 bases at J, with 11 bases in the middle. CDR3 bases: TGTGCCAGCAGTTACCGGGACTACCAAGAGACCCAGTACTTC. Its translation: CASSYRDYQETQYF.

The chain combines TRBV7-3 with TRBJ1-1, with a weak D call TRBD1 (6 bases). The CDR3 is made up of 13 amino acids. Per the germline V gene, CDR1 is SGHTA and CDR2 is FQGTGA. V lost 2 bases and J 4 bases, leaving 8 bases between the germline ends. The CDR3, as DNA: TGTGCCAGCAGCTTAGACAGGCTCACTGAAGCTTTCTTT. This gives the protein CASSLDRLTEAFF.

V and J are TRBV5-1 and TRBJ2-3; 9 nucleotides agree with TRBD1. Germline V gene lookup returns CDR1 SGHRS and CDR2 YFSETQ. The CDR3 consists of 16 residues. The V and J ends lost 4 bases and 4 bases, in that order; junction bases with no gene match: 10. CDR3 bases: TGCGCCAGCAGCGCTACAGGGGGCGTGGTGGCAGATACGCAGTATTTT. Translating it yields CASSATGGVVADTQYF.

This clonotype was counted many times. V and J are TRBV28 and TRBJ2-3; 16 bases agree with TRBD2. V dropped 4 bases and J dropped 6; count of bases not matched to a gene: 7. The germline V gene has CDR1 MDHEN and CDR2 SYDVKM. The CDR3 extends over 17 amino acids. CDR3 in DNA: TGTGCCAGCAGTTCTCCGGGACTAGCGGGAGGGGCGGATACGCAGTATTTT. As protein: CASSSPGLAGGADTQYF.

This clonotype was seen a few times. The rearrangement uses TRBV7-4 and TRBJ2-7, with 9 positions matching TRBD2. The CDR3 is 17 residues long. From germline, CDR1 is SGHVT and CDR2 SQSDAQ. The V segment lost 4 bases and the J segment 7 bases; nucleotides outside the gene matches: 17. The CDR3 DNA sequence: TGTGCCAGCAGCTCCTCATTAGCGGGAGATGCCTACAATGAGCAGTACTTC. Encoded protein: CASSSSLAGDAYNEQYF. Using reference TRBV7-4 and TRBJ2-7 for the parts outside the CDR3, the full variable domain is GAGVSQSPRYKVAKRGRDVALRCDSISGHVTLYWYRQTLGQGSEVLTYSQSDAQRDKSGRPSGRFSAERPERSVSTLKIQRTEQGDSAVYLCASSSSLAGDAYNEQYFGPGTRLTVT.

CDR3 protein: CASSTTGGETQYF. The CDR3 DNA sequence: TGTGCCAGCAGCACGACAGGGGGAGAGACCCAGTACTTC. The chain uses TRBV11-2 and TRBJ2-1; 9 nucleotides line up with TRBD1. The better agreement between TRBJ2-5 and the DNA end casts doubt on the J call. Looked up from germline, CDR1 is SGHAT and CDR2 is FQNNGV. This CDR3 is built from 13 residues.

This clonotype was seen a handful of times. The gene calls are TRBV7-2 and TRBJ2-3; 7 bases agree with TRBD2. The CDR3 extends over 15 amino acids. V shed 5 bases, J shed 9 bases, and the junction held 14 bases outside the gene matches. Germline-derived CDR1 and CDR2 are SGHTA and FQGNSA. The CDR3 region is CASSSGGGAPHTQYF. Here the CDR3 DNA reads TGTGCCAGCAGCAGTGGCGGGGGAGCCCCCCACACGCAGTATTTT.

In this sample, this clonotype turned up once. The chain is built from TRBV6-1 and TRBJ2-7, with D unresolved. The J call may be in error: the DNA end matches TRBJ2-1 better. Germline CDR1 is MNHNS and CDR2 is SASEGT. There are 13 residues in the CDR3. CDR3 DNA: TGTGCCAGCAGTGATAACTTCTACAATGAGCAGTTCTTC. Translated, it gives CASSDNFYNEQFF.